Listed below are T cell receptor beta chains from one sample, sequenced in a study of patients and donors after allogeneic stem cell transplantation. From the RT-PCR reads, TCRdb called clonotypes with MiXCR, one entry per CDR3 protein. The sample includes about a million distinct CDR3 sequences, about a sixth of them seen just once. The sequenced material came from blood, either unsorted or a sorted T cell fraction (not recorded which). The receptors here all came from a human donor who was either an allogeneic HSCT recipient or a stem cell or donor lymphocyte infusion donor (not recorded which). It is not recorded whose cells these are; they may come from a transplant donor. Both conserved end residues are part of each CDR3. The D gene is left open where the match is weak. Clone sizes are given selectively: once, few, many, or a class where the clone is expanded.

CDR3 length | D gene | J gene | clone size | V gene | CDR3 protein | CDR3 DNA
12 | - | TRBJ2-5 | - | TRBV7-6 | CASRAYGETQYF | TGTGCCAGCCGAGCTTACGGAGAGACCCAGTACTTC
17 | TRBD1 | TRBJ2-1 | few | TRBV15 | CATSLPVGTGAYNEQFF | TGTGCCACCAGCCTGCCGGTAGGGACAGGGGCCTACAATGAGCAGTTCTTC
12 | - | TRBJ1-1 | many | TRBV20-1 | CSARVRNTEAFF | TGCAGTGCTAGAGTCCGGAACACTGAAGCTTTCTTT
15 | - | TRBJ2-5 | few | TRBV7-2 | CASSRGGSVRETQYF | TGTGCCAGCAGCCGAGGCGGCTCGGTGAGGGAGACCCAGTACTTC
14 | TRBD1 | TRBJ1-2 | - | TRBV5-6 | CASSETGAREGYTF | TGTGCCAGCAGCGAGACAGGGGCACGAGAGGGCTACACCTTC
15 | TRBD1 | TRBJ1-1 | few | TRBV29-1 | CSVEYRGRENTEAFF | TGCAGCGTTGAATACAGGGGGCGCGAGAACACTGAAGCTTTCTTT
13 | - | TRBJ2-1 | few | TRBV7-9 | CASSLQGGDEQFF | TGTGCCAGCAGCCTCCAAGGGGGGGATGAGCAGTTCTTC
12 | - | TRBJ2-3 | - | TRBV6-2/TRBV6-3 | CASTDRKDTQYF | TGTGCCAGCACAGACCGTAAGGATACGCAGTATTTT
12 | TRBD1 | TRBJ2-7 | few | TRBV20-1 | CSARDRVAEQYF | TGCAGTGCTCGGGACAGGGTGGCTGAGCAGTACTTC
10 | - | TRBJ1-2 | - | TRBV30 | CAWSTIGYTF | TGTGCCTGGAGTACGATCGGCTACACCTTC
18 | TRBD2 | TRBJ2-3 | - | TRBV25-1 | CASSPWGAGGPGADTQYF | TGTGCCAGCAGTCCCTGGGGGGCGGGAGGGCCTGGTGCAGATACGCAGTATTTT
14 | - | TRBJ1-2 | few | TRBV4-1 | CASSQVAVGHGYTF | TGCGCCAGCAGCCAAGTGGCAGTCGGCCATGGCTACACCTTC
15 | - | TRBJ2-7 | few | TRBV4-3 | CASSRQTVGPYEQYF | TGCGCCAGCAGCCGACAGACCGTCGGGCCCTACGAGCAGTACTTC
13 | - | TRBJ2-3 | - | TRBV2 | CASMQEHTDTQYF | TGTGCCAGCATGCAGGAACACACAGATACGCAGTATTTT
16 | TRBD2 | TRBJ2-7 | many | TRBV5-5 | CASSPRTSGVSYEQYF | TGTGCCAGCAGTCCCCGAACTAGCGGGGTATCCTACGAGCAGTACTTC
13 | TRBD1 | TRBJ1-2 | few | TRBV6-4 | CASSERQGYGYTF | TGTGCCAGCAGTGAAAGACAGGGCTATGGCTACACCTTC
16 | TRBD2 | TRBJ2-5 | few | TRBV20-1 | CSAIRSRGGDQETQYF | TGCAGTGCTATACGGTCTCGCGGGGGGGATCAAGAGACCCAGTACTTC
15 | - | TRBJ2-7 | few | TRBV15 | CATSSPKRKSYEQYF | TGTGCCACCAGCAGTCCGAAGAGGAAGTCCTACGAGCAGTACTTC
13 | - | TRBJ2-2 | - | TRBV6-2/TRBV6-3 | CASLFGGGGELFF | TGTGCCAGCCTTTTCGGGGGCGGCGGGGAGCTGTTTTTT
12 | - | TRBJ2-3 | few | TRBV20-1 | CSARGDTDTQYF | TGCAGTGCTAGAGGGGACACAGATACGCAGTATTTT
13 | TRBD1 | TRBJ1-2 | few | TRBV15 | CATSTTGGFGYTF | TGTGCCACCAGCACCACAGGGGGCTTTGGCTACACCTTC
11 | - | TRBJ2-7 | many | TRBV12-3/TRBV12-4 | CASSDPGEQYF | TGTGCCAGCAGTGACCCTGGAGAGCAGTACTTC
17 | TRBD1 | TRBJ2-7 | - | TRBV7-8 | CASSHLRTGGLTYEQYF | TGTGCCAGCAGCCACCTACGGACAGGGGGGTTAACCTACGAGCAGTACTTC
12 | - | TRBJ2-7 | - | TRBV10-3 | CAITAGSYEQYF | TGTGCCATCACCGCAGGATCATACGAGCAGTACTTC
12 | - | TRBJ2-1 | - | TRBV18 | CASSPLENEQFF | TGTGCCAGCTCACCTTTAGAAAATGAGCAGTTCTTC
18 | - | TRBJ2-2 | few | TRBV12-3/TRBV12-4 | CASSLALLFSVPTGELFF | TGTGCCAGCAGTTTAGCGCTACTCTTTAGCGTTCCTACCGGGGAGCTGTTTTTT
15 | TRBD1 | TRBJ2-4 | few | TRBV3-1 | CASSQARDSKNIQYF | TGTGCCAGCAGCCAAGCCCGGGACAGCAAAAACATTCAGTACTTC
16 | TRBD1 | TRBJ1-1 | few | TRBV11-1 | CASSPMTGGAGTEAFF | TGTGCCAGCAGCCCAATGACAGGGGGCGCGGGCACTGAAGCTTTCTTT
16 | TRBD1 | TRBJ2-1 | many | TRBV4-2 | CASSQVRTGSYNEQFF | TGTGCCAGCAGCCAAGTGAGGACAGGGTCCTACAATGAGCAGTTCTTC
15 | TRBD1 | TRBJ1-1 | - | TRBV20-1 | CSARGTVGRNTEAFF | TGCAGTGCTAGGGGGACAGTGGGAAGGAACACTGAAGCTTTCTTT
16 | - | TRBJ2-7 | - | TRBV20-1 | CSARNRRLKDSYEQYF | TGCAGTGCTAGAAACAGGCGCCTTAAGGACTCCTACGAGCAGTACTTC
17 | - | TRBJ2-3 | - | TRBV9 | CASSVAREGVRTDTQYF | TGTGCCAGCAGCGTAGCGAGGGAGGGGGTTCGCACAGATACGCAGTATTTT
12 | - | TRBJ1-2 | - | TRBV12-3/TRBV12-4 | CATTRGGYGYTF | TGTGCCACCACAAGGGGAGGCTATGGCTACACCTTC
16 | TRBD1 | TRBJ2-1 | few | TRBV9 | CASSPMTGGLYNEQFF | TGTGCCAGCAGCCCAATGACAGGGGGCTTGTACAATGAGCAGTTCTTC
15 | TRBD1 | TRBJ2-7 | few | TRBV7-3 | CASSLSMGQTYEQYF | TGTGCCAGCAGCTTATCGATGGGACAGACCTACGAGCAGTACTTC
14 | - | TRBJ1-2 | - | TRBV12-3/TRBV12-4 | CASSLSGVGYGYTF | TGTGCCAGCAGTTTATCAGGTGTAGGCTATGGCTACACCTTC
11 | - | TRBJ1-1 | once | TRBV19 | CASSHAAEAFF | TGTGCCAGTAGTCATGCGGCTGAAGCTTTCTTT
14 | - | TRBJ2-1 | - | TRBV20-1 | CSAQAGGAYNEQLF | TGCAGTGCCCAAGCGGGTGGCGCCTACAATGAGCAGTTATTC
15 | TRBD2 | TRBJ2-1 | few | TRBV29-1 | CSVEGGLAAYNEQFF | TGCAGCGTTGAAGGGGGACTAGCGGCCTACAATGAGCAGTTCTTC
14 | - | TRBJ2-4 | few | TRBV12-3/TRBV12-4 | CASSIQGAKNIQYF | TGTGCCAGCAGTATCCAGGGGGCCAAAAACATTCAGTACTTC
16 | - | TRBJ1-3 | few | TRBV4-3 | CASSQDSGSSGNTIYF | TGCGCCAGCAGCCAAGACTCGGGCAGTAGTGGAAACACCATATATTTT
16 | - | TRBJ1-5 | - | TRBV6-2/TRBV6-3 | CASSYSGISSNQPQHF | TGTGCCAGCAGTTACTCGGGTATCTCCAGCAATCAGCCCCAGCATTTT
11 | - | TRBJ1-2 | few | TRBV18 | CASSPTDGYTF | TGTGCCAGCTCACCAACGGATGGCTACACCTTC
11 | - | TRBJ2-3 | - | TRBV19 | CAGLRTDTQYF | TGTGCCGGGTTACGCACAGATACGCAGTATTTT
16 | - | TRBJ1-1 | - | TRBV4-2 | CASSQDGTPPGTEAFF | TGTGCCAGCAGCCAAGACGGGACTCCTCCGGGCACTGAAGCTTTCTTT
15 | - | TRBJ2-3 | few | TRBV27 | CASTTKGRRTDTQYF | TGTGCCAGCACAACAAAGGGGCGCAGGACAGATACGCAGTATTTT
14 | - | TRBJ1-4 | - | TRBV20-1 | CSARPPGQGEKLFF | TGCAGTGCTAGACCCCCAGGTCAGGGTGAAAAACTGTTTTTT
15 | - | TRBJ2-1 | few | TRBV10-2 | CASRVFSGRDNEQFF | TGCGCCAGTCGCGTCTTTAGCGGCCGAGACAATGAGCAGTTCTTC
13 | TRBD1 | TRBJ2-5 | - | TRBV20-1 | CSVQGQIGETQYF | TGCAGTGTCCAGGGACAGATTGGGGAGACCCAGTACTTC
10 | - | TRBJ1-4 | - | TRBV2 | CASQNEKLFF | TGTGCCAGCCAGAATGAAAAACTGTTTTTT
12 | - | TRBJ2-5 | few | TRBV15 | CATSRDFETQYF | TGTGCCACCAGCAGAGATTTTGAGACCCAGTACTTC
15 | - | TRBJ1-5 | once | TRBV3-1 | CATSIGFSSNQPQHF | TGTGCGACCAGCATAGGGTTTAGTAGCAATCAGCCCCAGCATTTT
12 | TRBD1 | TRBJ2-1 | - | TRBV3-1 | CASSSYRGRKFF | TGTGCCAGCAGCAGTTACAGGGGGCGTAAGTTCTTC
13 | - | TRBJ2-3 | - | TRBV24-1 | CATRGVSTDTQYF | TGTGCCACCAGGGGCGTCAGCACAGATACGCAGTATTTT
14 | - | TRBJ2-1 | - | TRBV6-5 | CASSYSKGANEQFF | TGTGCCAGCAGTTACTCGAAAGGGGCAAATGAGCAGTTCTTC
16 | TRBD1 | TRBJ2-5 | - | TRBV7-9 | CASSLAGTGSQETQYF | TGTGCCAGCAGCTTAGCCGGGACAGGGTCGCAAGAGACCCAGTACTTC
15 | - | TRBJ2-3 | - | TRBV5-1 | CASSLQGAYTDTQYF | TGCGCCAGCAGCTTGCAAGGGGCCTACACAGATACGCAGTATTTT
15 | TRBD2 | TRBJ2-7 | - | TRBV9 | CASSATSGATYEQYF | TGTGCCAGCAGCGCGACAAGCGGGGCCACCTACGAGCAGTACTTC
12 | - | TRBJ1-2 | - | TRBV12-3/TRBV12-4 | CASSLAARDQTF | TGTGCCAGCAGTTTAGCGGCGAGGGATCAAACCTTC